The next 15 T cell receptor beta chains were all read from a single sample in a study of T-cell reconstitution after alpha-beta-depleted transplantation in children. Preparing the TCRbeta library involved the use of unique molecular identifiers. TCRdb processed the PCR reads anew with MiXCR; each CDR3 protein has one entry. Found here are roughly 49,000 distinct CDR3 sequences, around 9% of them singletons; the top ten hold 25% to 30%. The sequencing here drew on PBMCs, mostly from graft donor cells, taken 60 days after TCRalphabeta/CD19-depleted stem cell transplant. The receptors come from a male patient aged 2-15 years who had a stem cell transplant for chronic granulomatous disease, so the T cells may come from the graft donor.

This clonotype appeared many times. The J gene is TRBJ1-2, the V gene TRBV27; D is perhaps TRBD1 (6 bases). Between the trimmed V and J ends, which lost 5 bases and 5 bases, there was a span of 24 bases. The CDR3 length is 17 residues. Per the germline V gene, CDR1 is MNHEY and CDR2 is SMNVEV (reference sequence). The CDR3 region is CASSMRTSGAYGYGYTF. As DNA, the CDR3 is TGTGCCAGCAGTATGAGAACGTCGGGGGCCTATGGGTATGGCTACACCTTC.

This clonotype was counted many times. CDR3 DNA sequence: TGCAGTGCTAGAGTGGTACCACTGGCCAAAAACATTCAGTACTTC. Amino acid sequence: CSARVVPLAKNIQYF. The chain uses TRBV20-1 and TRBJ2-4; D not certain. V lost 1 base to trimming and J lost 1 base, with 11 bases between them. Looked up from germline, CDR1 is DFQATT and CDR2 is SNEGSKA (reference sequence). The CDR3 is 15 amino acids.

This clonotype was found many times. This chain uses TRBV10-1 with TRBJ2-2, with 8 bases that match TRBD1. CDR1 is WNHNN and CDR2 is SYGVQD in the germline V gene (reference sequence). Germline trimming cut 3 bases from V and 7 bases from J; bases unmatched to any gene: 7. The CDR3 loop spans 15 amino acids. CDR3 nucleotides: TGCGCCAGCAGTGATTCCAGGGGGCCGGTCGGGGAGCTGTTTTTT. Translating gives CASSDSRGPVGELFF.

This clonotype was seen many times. This rearrangement joins TRBV5-1 to TRBJ2-3; 7 nucleotides match TRBD1. The length of the CDR3 is 14 residues. Trimming at V came to 7 bases and at J to 2 bases, leaving 7 bases not matched to a gene. The germline gives CDR1 SGHRS, CDR2 YFSETQ. CDR3 coding DNA: TGCGCCAGCCGCCTCAAGGGGGCCACAGATACGCAGTATTTT. It is translated as CASRLKGATDTQYF. The complete variable domain, with remaining parts taken from reference TRBV5-1 and TRBJ2-3, reads KAGVTQTPRYLIKTRGQQVTLSCSPISGHRSVSWYQQTPGQGLQFLFEYFSETQRNKGNFPGRFSGRQFSNSRSEMNVSTLELGDSALYLCASRLKGATDTQYFGPGTRLTVL.

The rearrangement links TRBV27 to TRBJ2-3; TRBD2 agrees at 7 bases. Per the germline V gene, CDR1 is MNHEY and CDR2 is SMNVEV (reference sequence). V was pared by 1 base and J by 6 bases, with 13 bases of the junction left unmatched. The CDR3 has 17 residues. CDR3 protein: CASSLLGEGPPFDTQYF. CDR3 DNA: TGTGCCAGCAGTTTATTGGGGGAGGGCCCTCCGTTTGATACGCAGTATTTT.

This clonotype was counted many times. The CDR3 region has the DNA TGTGCCATCAGTCCGACTAGCACAGATACGCAGTATTTT. Translation gives CAISPTSTDTQYF. This rearrangement joins TRBV10-3 to TRBJ2-3; D not certain. The CDR3 is made up of 13 amino acids. V was cut by 5 bases and J by 0 bases, with 6 bases left in between. The germline CDR1 and CDR2 sequences are ENHRY and SYGVKD.

The V gene is TRBV20-1, the J gene TRBJ2-1; 7 positions match TRBD2. V was pared by 2 bases and J by 9 bases, with 13 bases of the junction left unmatched. CDR1 is DFQATT and CDR2 is SNEGSKA in the germline V gene (reference sequence). CDR3 length: 15 residues. The DNA of the CDR3 is TGCAGTGCTAGATCTCTAGCGGCGGGGTTTAGTGAGCAGTTCTTC. This sequence encodes CSARSLAAGFSEQFF.

This clonotype was seen at least ten times. The J gene is TRBJ1-1, the V gene TRBV7-8, with a weak D call TRBD1 (5 bases). Trimming removed 1 base from V and 0 bases from J, with 9 bases in between. The CDR3 extends over 15 amino acids. Germline loops: CDR1 SGHVS, CDR2 FQNEAQ. The chain's CDR3 is CASSLDQGLNTEAFF. CDR3 nucleotides: TGTGCCAGCAGCTTAGATCAGGGTTTGAACACTGAAGCTTTCTTT.

This clonotype was recorded at least ten times. This chain joins TRBV20-1 and TRBJ2-2; no firm D call. The germline V gene has CDR1 DFQATT and CDR2 SNEGSKA (reference sequence). The CDR3 has 14 amino acids. The V gene lost 0 bases and the J gene lost 4 bases, with 9 bases spanning the gap. The CDR3: CSAREVQPTGELFF. For the CDR3, the DNA is TGCAGTGCTAGAGAGGTCCAACCCACCGGGGAGCTGTTTTTT.

This clonotype occurred many times. This chain links TRBV20-1 with TRBJ2-2, with TRBD1 matching over 9 bases. V gave up 0 bases and J gave up 3 bases; unmatched junction bases: 2. Germline CDR1 reads DFQATT; CDR2 reads SNEGSKA (reference sequence). The CDR3 has 15 amino acids. The CDR3 DNA sequence: TGCAGTGCTAGAGAACAGGGGGCTGACACCGGGGAGCTGTTTTTT. This sequence encodes CSAREQGADTGELFF.

This clonotype came up many times. The chain couples TRBV18 to TRBJ2-1; D possibly corresponds to TRBD1 (5 bases). The CDR3 sequence is 16 residues long. The germline V and J ends were trimmed by 6 bases and 3 bases, with 18 bases remaining between them. Germline CDR1 KGHSH, CDR2 LQKENI. The CDR3 coding sequence is TGTGCCAGCTCCCACCGATTAGTAGGGGACTACAATGAGCAGTTCTTC. The encoded protein is CASSHRLVGDYNEQFF.

This clonotype occurred many times. V gene TRBV11-3 combines with J gene TRBJ2-1; the D is unclear. CDR3 size: 12 residues. Per germline, CDR1 SGHNT and CDR2 YENEEA. V lost 6 bases and J 9 bases, leaving 12 bases between the germline ends. The CDR3 protein is CASSPRWGEQFF. CDR3 sequence (DNA): TGTGCCAGCAGTCCCCGCTGGGGTGAGCAGTTCTTC.

This rearrangement joins TRBV3-1 to TRBJ1-1; 7 nucleotides line up with TRBD1. Trimming took 1 base from V and 1 from J; bases not matched to a gene: 6. Germline V lookup: CDR1 LGHDT, CDR2 YNNKEL (reference sequence). The CDR3 runs 16 residues. The CDR3 coding sequence is TGTGCCAGCAGCCAAGTCGCGACAGGGCGGAACACTGAAGCTTTCTTT. It yields the protein CASSQVATGRNTEAFF.

The sample holds many counts of this clonotype. The V call is TRBV5-1, the J call TRBJ2-1, with a tentative D call TRBD2 (6 bases). Germline V lookup: CDR1 SGHRS, CDR2 YFSETQ. The CDR3 consists of 12 residues. Trimming left V 0 bases short and J 8 bases short, with 6 bases between. Here the CDR3 reads CASSLGGDEQFF. The CDR3 DNA is TGCGCCAGCAGCTTGGGGGGGGATGAGCAGTTCTTC. The variable domain in full, with the rest retrieved from reference TRBV5-1 and TRBJ2-1, is KAGVTQTPRYLIKTRGQQVTLSCSPISGHRSVSWYQQTPGQGLQFLFEYFSETQRNKGNFPGRFSGRQFSNSRSEMNVSTLELGDSALYLCASSLGGDEQFFGPGTRLTVL.

This clonotype came up many times. This chain uses TRBV20-1 with TRBJ2-7, with 8 positions matching TRBD2. V shed 5 bases and J 3 bases; nucleotides not matched to a gene: 6. Germline CDR1 is DFQATT and CDR2 is SNEGSKA (reference sequence). This CDR3 comprises 13 residues. The CDR3, as DNA: TGCAGTGCTGACCCGGGACTAGACTACGAGCAGTACTTC. It codes for CSADPGLDYEQYF.